The subject of this entry is one T cell receptor beta chain. Its specific antigen is unknown. Base qualities were left out, and no much larger clone turns up one base away. The data derive from a study of T cell clonotyping in hematopoietic cell transplantation (dated by TCRdb to the early 2020s). About the investigation overall: Pretransplant recipient samples were obtained after cytoreduction. In the study, 135 blood samples were gathered from under 45 consecutive transplant recipients and their related donors. Recruitment of patients was conducted between 2015 and early 2017, and follow-up was continued until late 2020 or death. What the research found in general, with its limitations: A decrease in recipient TCR diversity was observed after transplant, and a progressive increase in pathologically expanded clonotypes was seen from day 30 to day 180. Recipient repertoires showed only a small fraction of overlap with donor repertoires, and over 95% appeared de novo at the given depth. Inverse Simpson Index values from donors and from recipients before transplant predicted broader TCR repertoire diversity after transplant. Sample size was limited, and cells were not sorted, so CD4 and CD8 repertoire contributions could not be separated.

The time point label here, explained by the study, means: recipient sample about 28 days before transplant, after cytoreduction. Blood samples were obtained from recipients approximately 28 days before transplant and at days 30, 100 and 180 after transplant. Using Nuclei Lysis Solution, genomic DNA was extracted from unfractionated peripheral blood mononuclear cells that were either fresh or cryopreserved. Its CDR3 holds 14 amino acids, cysteine through phenylalanine. Of all the DNA, just the CDR3 is kept, 42 bases in frame from base 1. V trim: 10 bases; J trim: 1 base; unmatched bases: 8. CDR1 and CDR2 were assigned from the germline V gene as SNHLY and FYNNEI. The immunoSEQ assay, a bias-controlled multiplex PCR using V- and J-specific primers, was used to amplify TCR beta CDR3 regions from genomic DNA. In a second PCR step, the CDR3 amplicons were tagged with a proprietary barcode plus Illumina adapter sequences. An Illumina MiSeq instrument was used to sequence the CDR3 libraries. The published analysis was carried out like this. Export and quality control were performed with immunoSEQ Analyzer 3.0, and downstream analyses were performed with R Bioconductor and Immunarch. Repertoire metrics were calculated using only productive rearrangements within the normalized downsampled data set. Clonotypes larger than 5 templates in the normalized cohort were defined as pathologically expanded. The Inverse Simpson Index was used to measure repertoire diversity. The non-normalized data set was used for CMV-specificity analyses so that all clonotypes could be captured. TCRdb took this table from immuneACCESS and kept in-frame rearrangements with V and J called. Such tables lack part of the clones; where checked against another copy, unresolved V genes explain under half of the gap, and the rest is unexplained. V and J calls and clone size are as listed in that table; D and trimming were resolved from the DNA. This sample is represented by about 76,000 clones; 96% of them were singletons. The top ten hold roughly 1.5% of the sample.

The chain links TRBV2 with TRBJ2-3; TRBD2 matches 7 bases in the middle. This TCR came from a woman aged 45 to 65 with acute myeloid leukemia. Some clones in this sample may be carry-over from other donors' samples. Sequencing used peripheral blood mononuclear cells, obtained before stem cell transplant. The bases read TGTGCCACCCTGGGGAGGGCCGGCACAGATACGCAGTATTTT. It translates as CATLGRAGTDTQYF.